This TCR beta chain is from a study of shared clonotypes between healthy human individuals. Trimming removed 1 base at V and 5 bases at J, with 7 bases between. The CDR3 runs to 13 residues. Germline V CDR1 and CDR2: WSHSY, SAAADI. Using immunoSEQ multiplex PCR, the repertoire was profiled, and TCRdb retains in-frame clones only, with some absent. The table records almost 700,000 clones, about 91% of them present only once. Study results and limitations: Researchers found naive subsets generally carried larger estimated richness than memory subsets.

Positively selected for CCR7, the CD45RO-negative cells used as naive CD8 cells excluded terminally differentiated effector memory CD45RA+ cells. This clone has only one observation. Its target is not known. The clonotype was recovered from a man younger than 40 in good health. Source material: naive CD8+ T cells sorted from blood. J is TRBJ2-3 and V is TRBV10-2; D uncertain. CDR3 loop: CASSEFLVDTQYF. DNA for the CDR3: TGCGCCAGCAGTGAGTTCCTCGTAGATACGCAGTATTTT.